The present T cell receptor (beta chain) was sequenced within a study of blood T cell repertoires in COVID-19 (dated by TCRdb to the early 2020s). Broadly, across the study: Collaborator samples came from the United States, Italy and Spain and covered acute and convalescent phases of COVID-19. The prospective study material was composed of cDNA or gDNA derived from T cells, B-cell-depleted T cells, or PBMCs. Subjects who had been exposed to COVID-19, were actively infected with it, or had recovered from it provided the deeply sampled blood TCRbeta repertoires that made up the dataset. The repertoires were released in a freely available public database meant as a resource for research on the immune response to SARS-CoV-2. Samples came from the ongoing ImmuneRACE study (first 160 participants) plus 1,254 subjects from 6 global collaborators. A de-identified subject ID, COVID-19 status, age in years and sex were almost always included in the sample metadata. Where HLA class I and class II types were available, the types were taken from metadata supplied by the sample provider, not from assay-based typing. General study outcomes and caveats: The amount of clinical and demographic metadata varied by source and participant and was provided uncurated.

CDR1 and CDR2 are drawn from the germline V gene: SGHAT, FQNNGV. Measured from the cysteine to the phenylalanine, the CDR3 is 16 residues long. Only CDR3 DNA is held: 48 bases, read in frame from base 1. V and J are trimmed by 2 bases and 3 bases, and the gene matches miss 7 bases of the junction. Concerning this clone itself: No antigen is known for it. Base qualities are not recorded, but no much larger clone differs from it by a single base.

TCRbeta CDR3 regions were amplified from genomic DNA using the immunoSEQ Assay, a bias-controlled multiplex PCR. The study's own analysis went as follows. The number of nucleated cells in each sample was estimated by amplification of reference gene primers within the assay. Sequence reads were collapsed and filtered to measure the absolute abundance of every unique TCRbeta CDR3 rearrangement. For each sample, productive Simpson clonality was calculated as the square root of Simpson's diversity index over productive rearrangements. Here the immuneACCESS table is served through TCRdb, limited to in-frame sequences with V and J called. Missing clones are a known gap in these copies; in checked studies unresolved V genes cover under half, and the rest lacks a known reason. The DNA was the basis for D and trimming; V, J and clone size are from that table. This sample holds under 200,000 clones; roughly four fifths were observed only once. Of the sample, 7.3% falls within the top ten clones.

Enrolling through a virtual design, the prospective study's participants ranged in age from roughly 18 to 89 years and lived across roughly 24 United States geographic areas. Cohort assignment in the prospective study relied on participant-reported clinical history from a screening survey and a study questionnaire. Recovered participants in ImmuneRACE Cohort 3 were defined as having two consecutive negative NP/OP PCR tests, clearance from a healthcare professional, or resolution of symptoms. In the prospective study, mobile phlebotomists collected whole blood, serum and a nasopharyngeal or oropharyngeal swab from each participant. Over an approximately 2-month period, participants in the prospective study had the option of providing additional blood draws and questionnaires. Blood samples from the prospective study were shipped frozen or at room temperature prior to DNA extraction.

The chain uses TRBV11-2 and TRBJ1-3; 7 central nucleotides agree with TRBD1. The sequence derives from a man aged 50 or older who had recovered from COVID-19. The sequenced sample consisted of PBMCs or T cells enriched from blood (not recorded which). The CDR3 protein: CASSLRPDRVGNTIYF. The DNA sequence is as follows: TGTGCCAGCAGCTTACGTCCCGACAGGGTTGGAAACACCATATATTTT.